This TCR beta chain came from a study of blood T cell repertoires in COVID-19. Overall study: Acute-phase and convalescent COVID-19 samples originated in the United States, Italy and Spain.

The data were produced by immunoSEQ multiplex PCR, yet TCRdb's version contains in-frame clones alone and is incomplete. The repertoire holds fewer than 300,000 clones, with 82% as singletons. CDR1 and CDR2 from the germline V gene are LGHDT and YNNKEL (reference sequence). The CDR3 sequence is 15 residues long. The ends were cut back, 5 bases at V and 2 bases at J, with 15 bases in the middle. The source material was peripheral blood. This clonotype originated in a woman aged 18-35 years with acute or convalescent COVID-19. The chain couples TRBV3-1 (or the pseudogene TRBV3-2) to TRBJ1-2; D not certain. The CDR3 region is CASSYLAGANYGYTF. The CDR3 bases are TGTGCCAGCAGCTACCTTGCGGGTGCCAACTATGGCTACACCTTC.